Listed below are T cell receptor beta chains from one sample, sequenced in a study of response to subunit inactivated influenza vaccine. Using its own MiXCR run on the RT-PCR reads, TCRdb lists one record per CDR3 protein. The data contain 450,000 to 550,000 distinct CDR3 sequences, less than 30% of them singletons. Sequenced material: CD4+ T cells sorted from PBMCs, taken less than 6 days after vaccination. The receptors were gathered from a man aged 50 to 60 who received an inactivated influenza vaccine. Each CDR3 is given with its conserved first and last residue. D genes are given only for firm matches. Part of the rows lack a size; the others show once, few, many or a class for expanded clones.

NA,NA,TRBV7-2,TRBJ2-3,TGTGCCAGCAGCTTAACCCATTCAGATACGCAGTATTTT,CASSLTHSDTQYF
NA,NA,TRBV6-2/TRBV6-3,TRBJ2-1,TGTGCCAGCAGTTACCCCGGGGTGTCTAGCCGGTCTGAGCAGTTCTTC,CASSYPGVSSRSEQFF
NA,NA,TRBV12-3/TRBV12-4,TRBJ1-1,TGTGCCAGCAGTTTAAGGTCAAGGGCCGAAAAAGCTTTCTTT,CASSLRSRAEKAFF
few,NA,TRBV12-3/TRBV12-4,TRBJ1-5,TGTGCCAGCAGTTTAGACCGGTGGATACGCAGGATAGGAGGCAATCAGCCCCAGCATTTT,CASSLDRWIRRIGGNQPQHF
NA,TRBD1,TRBV7-2,TRBJ2-2,TGTGCCAGCAGCCCCGTGACAGGGACCTATGCCGGGGAGCTGTTTTTT,CASSPVTGTYAGELFF
many,NA,TRBV11-2,TRBJ2-5,TGTGCCAGCAGCTTCGGGGGAAAAGAGACCCAGTACTTC,CASSFGGKETQYF
few,NA,TRBV29-1,TRBJ2-3,TGCAGCGTCCGGGACAACACAGATACGCAGTATTTT,CSVRDNTDTQYF
many,NA,TRBV5-1,TRBJ2-1,TGCGCCAGCAGCTTGCCGTGGGGTAAACCGGACAATGAGCAGTTCTTC,CASSLPWGKPDNEQFF
few,NA,TRBV7-2,TRBJ2-1,TGTGCCAGCAGCTTAGGGGCAGCGAACAATGAGCAGTTCTTC,CASSLGAANNEQFF
NA,TRBD1,TRBV11-2,TRBJ1-1,TGTGCCAGCAGCTTAGACGGGGAATACAGGGGCGCGAACACTGAAGCTTTCTTT,CASSLDGEYRGANTEAFF
NA,NA,TRBV15,TRBJ2-7,TGTGCCACCAGCCCTGGCCGGATCACCTCCTACGAGCAGTACTTC,CATSPGRITSYEQYF
few,NA,TRBV12-3/TRBV12-4,TRBJ1-3,TGTGCCAGTATTTGGGGCCCTGGAAACACCATATATTTT,CASIWGPGNTIYF
NA,NA,TRBV5-1,TRBJ1-1,TGCGCCAGCAGCTTAGCTGCGGGTGACACTGAAGCTTTCTTT,CASSLAAGDTEAFF
many,TRBD1,TRBV6-1,TRBJ1-4,TGTGCCAGCAGTACGGGACAGGGGGCAACTAATGAAAAACTGTTTTTT,CASSTGQGATNEKLFF
NA,NA,TRBV4-1,TRBJ2-3,TGCGCCAGCAGCCAAGATGGCAGGGCCGGGTCGTCAGATACGCAGTATTTT,CASSQDGRAGSSDTQYF
NA,TRBD2,TRBV15,TRBJ2-1,TGTGCCACCAGCAGAGTTGGGGGGGAACTAGCGGGACTATACAATGAGCAGTTCTTC,CATSRVGGELAGLYNEQFF
many,NA,TRBV20-1,TRBJ2-2,TGCAGTGCACCAGGGCGGTTGAACACCGGGGAGCTGTTTTTT,CSAPGRLNTGELFF
few,NA,TRBV20-1,TRBJ2-7,TGCAGTGCTCCGCGAGGGGGGGGGCCGTCCGAGCAGTACTTC,CSAPRGGGPSEQYF
NA,TRBD2,TRBV20-1,TRBJ2-7,TGCAGTGCTACCGAACTAGCGGGAGGTTACGAGCAGTACTTC,CSATELAGGYEQYF
few,NA,TRBV12-3/TRBV12-4,TRBJ1-4,TGTGCCAGCAGTTTAAGCCGGAGTGCAACTAATGAAAAACTGTTTTTT,CASSLSRSATNEKLFF
NA,NA,TRBV7-7,TRBJ2-2,TGTGCCAGCAGCTTAAAGTTGGCAGGGATTCGGACCGGGGAGCTGTTTTTT,CASSLKLAGIRTGELFF
NA,NA,TRBV2,TRBJ2-1,TGTGCCAGCAGTGAAGAGCGGAGCTCCTACAATGAGCAGTTCTTC,CASSEERSSYNEQFF
few,TRBD2,TRBV27,TRBJ2-1,TGTGCCAGCAGCCGACTAGCGGGATATAAATTCAGCTCCTACAATGAGCAGTTCTTC,CASSRLAGYKFSSYNEQFF
NA,NA,TRBV28,TRBJ2-1,TGTGCCAGCAGTTTAAGTACTCCCAATGAGCAGTTCTTC,CASSLSTPNEQFF
many,NA,TRBV29-1,TRBJ1-2,TGCAGCGTTGACTTGCAGGGAAACTATGGCTACACCTTC,CSVDLQGNYGYTF
many,TRBD2,TRBV20-1,TRBJ2-1,TGCAGTGCTAGAGATATACGGGAGGGCCGCAATGAGCAGTTCTTC,CSARDIREGRNEQFF
NA,NA,TRBV20-1,TRBJ2-3,TGCAGTGCTAGAGATCTGGAGCGTCCCACAGATACGCAGTATTTT,CSARDLERPTDTQYF